Included here is one TCR beta chain sequence, with context. Its matching antigen is unknown. These data originate in a study of human thymus T cells. Sequencing was performed with immunoSEQ multiplex PCR; in TCRdb, only in-frame clones are kept and a portion is missing. This table holds approximately 70,000 clones, roughly 95% found once. During corrective heart surgery, resections were taken, and the thymus tissue came from them. V lost 4 bases and J 6 bases, leaving 17 bases between the germline ends. Looked up from germline, CDR1 is SGHKS and CDR2 is YYEKEE (reference sequence). The CDR3 runs to 15 residues. Study observations and caveats: Seemingly biased V and J gene usage marked thymic and blood repertoires.

Sequencing was performed on thymus tissue. The source is a girl under three years old with a congenital heart defect but otherwise immunologically healthy. The chain is built from TRBV5-5 and TRBJ1-5; tentatively, D is TRBD1 (6 bases). CDR3 in DNA: TGTGCCAGCAGCCCAGCGGGAGGGGGAATTCAGCCCCAGCATTTT. Translating gives CASSPAGGGIQPQHF.